What follows are 28 T cell receptor beta chains derived from one specimen sequenced in a study of blood T cells in healthy people across ages. A J-beta primer mix and a sample-barcoded 5' primer were used in a second PCR of roughly 7 to 12 cycles. TCRdb used MiXCR to reprocess the 5' RACE reads, holding one entry per CDR3 protein. The profile shows 850,000 to 950,000 distinct CDR3 sequences, about 30% of them singletons. Sequenced material: blood. Receptors originate from a woman aged 80 or older in good health.

The gene calls are TRBV20-1 and TRBJ2-1; D uncertain. The CDR3 extends over 14 amino acids. V lost 1 base and J 6 bases, leaving 13 bases between the germline ends. Germline CDR1 reads DFQATT; CDR2 reads SNEGSKA (reference sequence). The CDR3: CSARAQLLGNEQFF. CDR3 sequence (DNA): TGCAGTGCTAGAGCCCAATTGTTAGGCAATGAGCAGTTCTTC.

This clonotype was observed at least ten times. V and J are TRBV7-8 and TRBJ2-5; D not resolved. V lost 2 bases to trimming and J lost 4 bases, with 8 bases between them. The CDR3 sequence is 13 residues long. The V gene's germline CDR1 is SGHVS and CDR2 FQNEAQ. The CDR3 protein is CASSLRIGETQYF. The CDR3 bases are TGTGCCAGCAGCTTAAGGATTGGAGAGACCCAGTACTTC. Full variable domain (rest looked up from reference TRBV7-8 and TRBJ2-5): GAGVSQSPRYKVAKRGQDVALRCDPISGHVSLFWYQQALGQGPEFLTYFQNEAQLDKSGLPSDRFFAERPEGSVSTLKIQRTQQEDSAVYLCASSLRIGETQYFGPGTRLLVL.

This clonotype was detected ten times or more. CDR3 nucleotides: TGTGCCAGCAGCCCCAGGGAGGCCCAGCCCCAGCATTTT. This encodes CASSPREAQPQHF. This chain links TRBV6-5 with TRBJ1-5; possibly TRBD1 for D (5 bases). The V end lost 6 bases, the J end lost 7 bases, and 13 bases lay between the germline ends. Germline V CDR1 and CDR2: MNHEY, SVGAGI. CDR3 size: 13 residues.

Comment on this clonotype: Just one base apart from a much larger clone, this may be a read error. The gene calls are TRBV10-3 and TRBJ2-1; perhaps TRBD2 as D (5 bases). The CDR3 loop spans 12 amino acids. Germline V gene lookup returns CDR1 ENHRY and CDR2 SYGVKD. The V and J ends lost 11 bases and 10 bases respectively, with 18 bases between them. CDR3 in DNA: TGTGCCGTCAATGGTAGAGGGTTCGAGCAGTTCTTC. Translated: CAVNGRGFEQFF.

The table lists this clonotype with a few counts. The chain carries TRBV20-1 and TRBJ1-1; 10 bases line up with TRBD1. In germline, CDR1 is DFQATT, CDR2 SNEGSKA (reference sequence). J was trimmed by 2 bases and V by 0 bases; bases with no gene match: 3. The CDR3 is made up of 15 amino acids. The DNA for the CDR3 is TGCAGTGCTAGAGATATGACAGGGGGCAACACTGAAGCTTTCTTT. Amino acids: CSARDMTGGNTEAFF.

The chain employs TRBV7-2 and TRBJ1-2, with D unresolved. Looked up from germline, CDR1 is SGHTA and CDR2 is FQGNSA. V lost 0 bases and J 0 bases, leaving 5 bases between the germline ends. CDR3 length: 14 amino acids. The CDR3 region is CASSLAKSNYGYTF. The CDR3 DNA sequence: TGTGCCAGCAGCTTAGCGAAGTCTAACTATGGCTACACCTTC.

J is TRBJ1-5 and V is TRBV5-1; D gene ambiguous. Germline V CDR1 and CDR2: SGHRS, YFSETQ. Trimming took off 4 bases at V and 4 bases at J, with 9 bases between the two ends. The CDR3 has 13 amino acids. CDR3 sequence reads: CASSPDPNQPQHF. The CDR3, as DNA: TGCGCCAGCAGCCCGGACCCTAATCAGCCCCAGCATTTT.

This clonotype was observed at least ten times. The DNA of the CDR3 is TGTGCCATCAAGGCCGACTCCAACTATGGCTACACCTTC. Translating gives CAIKADSNYGYTF. The chain is built from TRBV10-3 and TRBJ1-2; no clear D gene. The CDR3 is 13 amino acids. Trimming took 7 bases from V and 2 from J, leaving 11 bases between them. Germline CDR1 is ENHRY and CDR2 is SYGVKD.

This clonotype occurred many times. This chain joins TRBV10-3 and TRBJ2-5; maybe TRBD2 (5 bases). There are 17 residues in the CDR3. With 0 bases removed from V and 5 bases from J, the gap between germline ends came to 19 bases. CDR1 and CDR2 (germline): ENHRY, SYGVKD. The CDR3 DNA is TGTGCCATCAGTGAGTCCACTCTACGGGTCTCGGGGGAGACCCAGTACTTC. It yields the protein CAISESTLRVSGETQYF.

The chain couples TRBV12-3 or TRBV12-4 to TRBJ2-1; possible D gene TRBD2, 7 bases. V was clipped by 7 bases and J by 4 bases, with 20 bases between them. CDR3 size: 16 residues. In DNA form, the CDR3 reads TGTGCCAGCAACCCTTTGAGGACTAGGGGGTACAATGAGCAGTTCTTC. Amino acids: CASNPLRTRGYNEQFF.

The chain combines TRBV5-4 with TRBJ1-1; D unclear. Germline assignment: CDR1 SGHNT and CDR2 YYREEE (reference sequence). This CDR3 comprises 15 residues. V lost 4 bases, J lost 3 bases, and 16 bases lay in between. The CDR3 DNA follows: TGTGCCAGCAGCCTCTCAGGTAGGGCCGACACTGAAGCTTTCTTT. It is translated as CASSLSGRADTEAFF. The full variable domain, completed using reference TRBV5-4 and TRBJ1-1, is ETGVTQSPTHLIKTRGQQVTLRCSSQSGHNTVSWYQQALGQGPQFIFQYYREEENGRGNFPPRFSGLQFPNYSSELNVNALELDDSALYLCASSLSGRADTEAFFGQGTRLTVV.

The table lists this clonotype with a few counts. The V and J genes are TRBV24-1 and TRBJ2-3; 7 bases fit TRBD1. V trimming: 2 bases; J trimming: 6 bases; junction bases outside the gene matches: 7. The CDR3 totals 15 residues. The germline CDR1 and CDR2 sequences are KGHDR and SFDVKD. The CDR3 spells CATSDCTGASDTQYF. CDR3 coding DNA: TGTGCCACCAGTGATTGTACAGGGGCGTCTGATACGCAGTATTTT.

The chain couples TRBV7-9 to TRBJ1-1, with a possible D match to TRBD1 (6 bases). The germline CDR1 and CDR2 sequences are SEHNR and FQNEAQ (reference sequence). V was trimmed by 5 bases and J by 7 bases, leaving 11 bases between them. CDR3 length: 12 residues. The CDR3 bases are TGTGCCAGCAGCCTAGACAGGCTTGAAGCTTTCTTT. Protein sequence: CASSLDRLEAFF.

J is TRBJ1-1 and V is TRBV7-9, with D unclear. This CDR3 contains 14 residues. V lost 2 bases to trimming and J lost 4 bases, with 11 bases between them. Looked up from germline, CDR1 is SEHNR and CDR2 is FQNEAQ (reference sequence). The chain's CDR3 is CASSLSWRITEAFF. In DNA form, the CDR3 reads TGTGCCAGCAGCTTATCGTGGAGAATCACTGAAGCTTTCTTT.

The chain uses TRBV2 and TRBJ2-5; D is tentatively TRBD1 or TRBD2 (6 bases each). The CDR3 totals 15 residues. Between the trimmed V and J ends, which lost 3 bases and 5 bases, there was a span of 16 bases. Germline CDR1 is SNHLY and CDR2 is FYNNEI. For the CDR3, the DNA is TGTGCCAGCAGTGACGATTCCGGGGGCCGGGAGACCCAGTACTTC. Translation: CASSDDSGGRETQYF.

In its sample, this clonotype was seen a few times. This chain joins TRBV7-9 and TRBJ2-1; 8 bases map to TRBD2. Germline assignment: CDR1 SEHNR and CDR2 FQNEAQ (reference sequence). After removal of 4 bases from V and 4 bases from J, the junction contained 12 bases not matched to a gene. This CDR3 comprises 17 residues. CDR3 sequence: CASSSSTLAAVYNEQFF. The CDR3 bases are TGTGCCAGCAGCTCCTCTACACTAGCGGCGGTATACAATGAGCAGTTCTTC.

This clonotype was seen repeatedly, ten times or more. The rearrangement joins TRBV7-2 to TRBJ1-2; tentatively, D is TRBD1 (6 bases). Trimming took 1 base from V and 8 from J, leaving 14 bases between them. The CDR3 has 14 amino acids. The germline gives CDR1 SGHTA, CDR2 FQGNSA. The CDR3 DNA sequence: TGTGCCAGCAGCTTAGATACAGGGTACAAGGGCTACACCTTC. The encoded protein is CASSLDTGYKGYTF.

As concerns this clonotype: This may be a read error, as it is one base from a much larger clone. This chain links TRBV7-9 with TRBJ2-2; 9 nucleotides line up with TRBD1. This CDR3 comprises 17 residues. CDR1 and CDR2 (germline): SEHNR, FQNEAQ (reference sequence). The CDR3 sequence: CAGRPPYRGLNTGELFF. Written as DNA, the CDR3 is TGTGCCGGCAGACCACCTTACAGGGGGCTGAACACCGGGGAGCTGTTTTTT.

The chain couples TRBV13 to TRBJ2-1; tentatively, D is TRBD1 (5 bases). The CDR3 contains 13 residues. The V gene lost 5 bases and the J gene lost 3 bases, with 8 bases spanning the gap. Germline lookup yields CDR1 PRHDT and CDR2 FYEKMQ (reference sequence). The CDR3 is CASSKDNYNEQFF. For the CDR3, the DNA is TGTGCCAGCAGCAAGGACAACTACAATGAGCAGTTCTTC.

This clonotype was counted only a few times. A read error may be the cause here, since a much bigger clone is one base away. The chain is built from TRBV7-2 and TRBJ2-5, with TRBD1 as a possible D gene (6 bases). The V end was cut by 6 bases, the J end by 11 bases, with 19 bases between. Germline CDR1 SGHTA, CDR2 FQGNSA. This CDR3 comprises 13 residues. The CDR3 coding sequence is TGTGCCAGCAGTCAGGGGCGGGTAAATGAGCAGTACTTC. As protein: CASSQGRVNEQYF. Supplemented by reference TRBV7-2 and TRBJ2-5, the full variable domain reads GAGVSQSPSNKVTEKGKDVELRCDPISGHTALYWYRQSLGQGLEFLIYFQGNSAPDKSGLPSDRFSAERTGGSVSTLTIQRTQQEDSAVYLCASSQGRVNEQYFGPGTRLLVL.

This clonotype is a singleton in its sample. The rearrangement joins TRBV7-8 to TRBJ2-5; D uncertain. V gave up 1 base and J gave up 2 bases, with 14 bases separating them. This CDR3 comprises 16 residues. Germline V gives CDR1 SGHVS, CDR2 FQNEAQ. DNA of the CDR3: TGTGCCAGCAGCTTAGTGAATTCTAAGGGACAAGAGACCCAGTACTTC. Protein sequence: CASSLVNSKGQETQYF.

The chain links TRBV28 to TRBJ2-1; no clear D. Germline CDR1 MDHEN, CDR2 SYDVKM. The CDR3 is 16 residues long. Trimming cost V 4 bases and J 10 bases, with 23 bases left between them. In nucleotides, the CDR3 is TGTGCCAGCAGTTCTCCTCGGTGGGCAGCCTCCTACGAGCAGTTCTTC. Encoded protein: CASSSPRWAASYEQFF.

This clonotype was seen a few times. This chain joins TRBV27 and TRBJ1-2, with 8 bases that match TRBD1. Looked up from germline, CDR1 is MNHEY and CDR2 is SMNVEV (reference sequence). The trim removed 6 bases at V and 7 bases at J, leaving 7 bases unmatched. This CDR3 comprises 13 residues. As DNA, the CDR3 is TGTGCCAGCAGCCGAACAGGGGGGTTTGGCTACACCTTC. Translation: CASSRTGGFGYTF.

This clonotype was picked up many times. V gene TRBV5-5 combines with J gene TRBJ2-7; D gene ambiguous. The CDR3 is 14 amino acids. Trimming took off 4 bases at V and 4 bases at J, with 15 bases between the two ends. CDR1 is SGHKS, CDR2 YYEKEE, per germline (reference sequence). The CDR3 DNA reads as TGTGCCAGCAGCCTGGAAGGACGGAGATACGAGCAGTACTTC. This gives the protein CASSLEGRRYEQYF.

This clonotype was observed at least ten times. The rearrangement joins TRBV5-1 to TRBJ2-1; the match to TRBD1 covers 9 bases. Trimming removed 4 bases from V and 3 bases from J; junction bases left unmatched: 5. The CDR3 totals 15 residues. CDR1 and CDR2 (germline): SGHRS, YFSETQ. The CDR3 nucleotides are TGCGCCAGCAGCATTGGACAGGGGAACTACAATGAGCAGTTCTTC. Translated: CASSIGQGNYNEQFF. The whole variable domain, remainder taken from reference TRBV5-1 and TRBJ2-1, is KAGVTQTPRYLIKTRGQQVTLSCSPISGHRSVSWYQQTPGQGLQFLFEYFSETQRNKGNFPGRFSGRQFSNSRSEMNVSTLELGDSALYLCASSIGQGNYNEQFFGPGTRLTVL.

The rearrangement links TRBV5-4 to TRBJ1-2; 7 positions match TRBD1. Per the germline V gene, CDR1 is SGHNT and CDR2 is YYREEE (reference sequence). This CDR3 region has 17 residues. The junction had 13 bases not matched to a gene; V was cut back by 1 base and J by 4 bases. CDR3 bases: TGTGCCAGCAGCTTGCAATCCGGGACAGCCTTTGGCTATGGCTACACCTTC. Encoded protein: CASSLQSGTAFGYGYTF.

This clonotype was found a few times. The chain joins TRBV2 to TRBJ1-1; D might be TRBD1 (5 bases). This CDR3 contains 14 residues. Per germline, CDR1 SNHLY and CDR2 FYNNEI. Trimming took off 6 bases at V and 1 base at J, with 12 bases between the two ends. As DNA, the CDR3 is TGTGCCAGCAGCCGCAGGGTTGCGAACACTGAAGCTTTCTTT. It encodes CASSRRVANTEAFF.

This clonotype was observed a few times. This chain connects TRBV2 to TRBJ2-7, with 9 nucleotides matching TRBD2. CDR1 SNHLY and CDR2 FYNNEI come from the germline V gene. Trimming cost V 4 bases and J 4 bases; bases outside gene matches: 5. The CDR3 length is 14 residues. Here the CDR3 DNA reads TGTGCCAGCAGTGCGAGACTAGCGGCTTACGAGCAGTACTTC. It translates to CASSARLAAYEQYF.